These 2 T cell receptor beta chains were all obtained from the same sample, sequenced in a study of shared clonotypes between healthy human individuals. TCRdb's copy holds only in-frame clones and misses some; the assay was immunoSEQ multiplex PCR. The sample includes approximately 100,000 clones, about 70% of them seen just once. Material: memory CD8+ T cells sorted from blood. As for subset: CD45RO+ cells pooled with CCR7-negative TemRA cells. These receptors were collected from a woman younger than 45 in good health.

V usage is TRBV19 and J usage is TRBJ2-5; D is undetermined. The end of the DNA is better explained by TRBJ2-7, so the J call may be wrong. Germline loops: CDR1 LNHDA, CDR2 SQIVND (reference sequence). This CDR3 has 12 amino acids. Here the CDR3 DNA reads TGTGCCAGTGGGTCACTTGGAGCCGAGCAGTACTTC. It translates to CASGSLGAEQYF.

The J gene is TRBJ2-7, the V gene TRBV5-5; no definite D call. V lost 0 bases and J lost 3, with 13 bases in between. CDR1 SGHKS and CDR2 YYEKEE come from the germline V gene (reference sequence). The CDR3 sequence is 15 residues long. CDR3 nucleotides: TGTGCCAGCAGCTTGGGTAGGTCAGGTTTCTACGAGCAGTACTTC. It translates to CASSLGRSGFYEQYF.